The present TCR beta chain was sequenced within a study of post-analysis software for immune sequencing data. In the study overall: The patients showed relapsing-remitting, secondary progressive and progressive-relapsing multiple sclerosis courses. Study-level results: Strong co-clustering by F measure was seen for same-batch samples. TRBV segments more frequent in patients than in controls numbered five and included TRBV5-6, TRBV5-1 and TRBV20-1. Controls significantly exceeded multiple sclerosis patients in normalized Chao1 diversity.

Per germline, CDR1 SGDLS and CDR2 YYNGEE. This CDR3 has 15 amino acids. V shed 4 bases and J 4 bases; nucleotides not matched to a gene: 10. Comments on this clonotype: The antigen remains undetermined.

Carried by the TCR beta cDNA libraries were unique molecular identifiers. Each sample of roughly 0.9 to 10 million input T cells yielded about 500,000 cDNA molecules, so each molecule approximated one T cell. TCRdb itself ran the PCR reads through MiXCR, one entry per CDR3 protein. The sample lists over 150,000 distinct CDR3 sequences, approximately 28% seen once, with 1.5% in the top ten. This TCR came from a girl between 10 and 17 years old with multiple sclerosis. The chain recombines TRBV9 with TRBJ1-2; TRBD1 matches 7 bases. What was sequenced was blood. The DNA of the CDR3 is TGTGCCAGCAGCCCCCGGGACAGTGCATTCTATGGCTACACCTTC. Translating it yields CASSPRDSAFYGYTF. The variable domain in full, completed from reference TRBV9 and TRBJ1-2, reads DSGVTQTPKHLITATGQRVTLRCSPRSGDLSVYWYQQSLDQGLQFLIQYYNGEERAKGNILERFSAQQFPDLHSELNLSSLELGDSALYFCASSPRDSAFYGYTFGSGTRLTVV.